Listed below are T cell receptor beta chains from one sample, sequenced in a study of tumor T cells in aggressive B-cell lymphoma. Sequenced by immunoSEQ multiplex PCR; TCRdb stores in-frame clones only, minus some. Here the sample spans about 5,600 clones, roughly 82% being singletons. Sequencing input: tumor tissue. Receptors originate from an adult with diffuse large B cell lymphoma. The CDR3 runs from the conserved cysteine through the conserved F or W. D genes are given only for firm matches. Clone size is stated in some rows and not others, as once, few, many or a class when expanded.

>TRBJ2-7|-|TRBD2|TRBV5-1
TGCGCCAGCAGCTTGGTGGCGGGAGAAATTTACGAGCAGTACTTC
CASSLVAGEIYEQYF
>TRBJ2-3|-|-|TRBV29-1
TGCAGCGTTGAAGAGAACGAGTATACGCAGTATTTT
CSVEENEYTQYF
>TRBJ1-6|-|-|TRBV6-4
TGTGCCAGCAGTGACTCTAGGGGAAATTCACTCCTCCACTTT
CASSDSRGNSLLHF
>TRBJ2-1|-|-|TRBV25-1
TGTGCCAGCAGTGAAGTAGATGAGCAGTTCTTC
CASSEVDEQFF
>TRBJ1-1|few|-|TRBV5-6
TGTGCCAGCAGCTTGACGGTCTCCACTGAAGCTTTCTTT
CASSLTVSTEAFF
>TRBJ2-7|-|TRBD2|TRBV4-2
TGTGCCAGCAGCCTCGGACTAGAAGGGGACGAGCAGTACTTC
CASSLGLEGDEQYF
>TRBJ2-1|-|-|TRBV5-6
TGTGCCAGCAGCATGCTAGCGTGGTTTTATGGTGAGCAGTTCTTC
CASSMLAWFYGEQFF
>TRBJ2-7|-|-|TRBV18
TGTGCCAGCTCACCACGAGACGAGCAGTACTTC
CASSPRDEQYF
>TRBJ2-7|-|TRBD1|TRBV27
TGTGCCAGCGGAAACAGGGGCCTTTTGAACGAGCAGTACTTC
CASGNRGLLNEQYF
>TRBJ1-1|-|TRBD1|TRBV10-3
TGTGCCATCAGCCCCACAGGGGCCCCCCGAATTGAAGCTTTCTTT
CAISPTGAPRIEAFF
>TRBJ2-7|-|-|TRBV18
TGTGCCAGCTCACCGTCACAGGATTACTACGAGCAGTACTTC
CASSPSQDYYEQYF
>TRBJ2-7|-|-|TRBV5-1
TGCGCCAGCAGCTTCCGCTACGAGCAGTACTTC
CASSFRYEQYF
>TRBJ2-3|-|TRBD1|TRBV7-2
TGTGCCAGCAGCCAGGGACAGGGCACAGATACGCAGTATTTT
CASSQGQGTDTQYF
>TRBJ2-1|once|-|TRBV5-3
TGTGCCAGAAGCTCAGGGGTAGGGGAGCAGTTCTTC
CARSSGVGEQFF
>TRBJ2-2|-|TRBD1|TRBV28
TGTGCCAGCGGTGGACAGGGGAATGTAGGGGAGCTGTTTTTT
CASGGQGNVGELFF
>TRBJ2-7|few|-|TRBV28
TGTGCCAGCAGTTTAACAGGGAGCTCCTACGAGCAGTACTTC
CASSLTGSSYEQYF
>TRBJ2-4|-|-|TRBV4-2
TGTGCCAGCAGCCAAGGGGAAGGCAAGGGGAACATTCAGTACTTC
CASSQGEGKGNIQYF
>TRBJ2-3|-|TRBD2|TRBV2
TGTGCCAGCAGTGAAGCCCCGGGACTAGCGGGATTCAGCACAGATACGCAGTATTTT
CASSEAPGLAGFSTDTQYF
>TRBJ1-5|-|-|TRBV12-5
TGTGCTAGTGGTTTGGAAACGGATCAGCCCCAGCATTTT
CASGLETDQPQHF
>TRBJ2-4|-|-|TRBV11-2
TGTGCCAGCAGCCCAACTTCTCTAACCAAAAACATTCAGTACTTC
CASSPTSLTKNIQYF
>TRBJ1-2|-|-|TRBV27
TGTGCCAGCCCCCCGGGGGATAGTGTTGACTATGGCTACACCTTC
CASPPGDSVDYGYTF
>TRBJ2-7|few|TRBD1|TRBV18
TGTGCCAGCTCACTAACAGGGGGCTCAAGTATCGCCGAGCAGTACTTC
CASSLTGGSSIAEQYF
>TRBJ2-7|-|-|TRBV14
TGTGCCAGCAGCCAATACGGCAACAGATACCAACCCTACGAGCAGTACTTC
CASSQYGNRYQPYEQYF
>TRBJ2-1|-|TRBD2|TRBV7-2
TGTGCCAGCAGCGTACGGGAGGTCTCCTACAATGAGCAGTTCTTC
CASSVREVSYNEQFF
>TRBJ1-2|once|TRBD1|TRBV6-4
TGTGCCAGCAGTGATCAGGGACAGGGCGATGGCTACACCTTC
CASSDQGQGDGYTF
>TRBJ2-1|-|-|TRBV12-2
TGTGCAAGTCGCTTAGCCCGACCGAAGGAACTAGCGGGATATAATGAGCAGTTCTTC
CASRLARPKELAGYNEQFF
>TRBJ1-3|few|TRBD1|TRBV2
TGTGCCAGCAGCCCGGGACAGAACTCTGGAAACACCATATATTTT
CASSPGQNSGNTIYF